The present T cell receptor (beta chain) was sequenced within a study of response to subunit inactivated influenza vaccine. The study, taken as a whole, reports: Few additional T cells are recruited per seasonal influenza vaccination, authors suggested.

The CDR3 runs to 12 residues. Deletions cut 2 bases from V and 4 bases from J, with 4 bases between. TCRdb re-called the RT-PCR reads with MiXCR, one entry per CDR3 protein. The sample consists of about 650,000 distinct CDR3 sequences, about 15% of them appearing once. This clonotype was picked up many times. Its cognate antigen is unknown. The source is a man aged 50 or older who received an inactivated influenza vaccine. The specimen comprised PBMCs from blood, sampled 14 to 15 days before vaccination. The V call is TRBV12-3 or TRBV12-4, the J call TRBJ2-3; D is unclear. The CDR3 region has the DNA TGTGCCAGCAGTTTACCACCAGATACGCAGTATTTT. It specifies CASSLPPDTQYF.